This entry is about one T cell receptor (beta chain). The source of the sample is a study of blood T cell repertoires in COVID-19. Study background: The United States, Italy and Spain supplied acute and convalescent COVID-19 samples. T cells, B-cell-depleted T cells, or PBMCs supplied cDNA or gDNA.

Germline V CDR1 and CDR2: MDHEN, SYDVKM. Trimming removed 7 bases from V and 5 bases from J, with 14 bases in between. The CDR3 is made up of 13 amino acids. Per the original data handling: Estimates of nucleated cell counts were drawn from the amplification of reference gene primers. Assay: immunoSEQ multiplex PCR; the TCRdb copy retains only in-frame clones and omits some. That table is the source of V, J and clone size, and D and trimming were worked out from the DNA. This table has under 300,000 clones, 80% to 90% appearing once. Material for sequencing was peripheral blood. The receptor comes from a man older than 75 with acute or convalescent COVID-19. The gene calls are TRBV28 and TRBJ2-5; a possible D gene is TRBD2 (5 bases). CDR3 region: CASTIGGHETQYF. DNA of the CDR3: TGTGCCAGCACCATTGGCGGGCACGAGACCCAGTACTTC.